This TCR beta chain was found in a study of T cells after posttransplantation cyclophosphamide. Regarding the study as a whole: Recipient CMV seropositivity and CMV reactivation strongly tracked TRB clonality.

Clones were sequenced by immunoSEQ multiplex PCR, and TCRdb holds only the in-frame ones, with some missing. The sample has around 44,000 clones, none seen only once. This clone was recorded at least ten times. Its specificity is unknown. In germline, CDR1 is LGHNT, CDR2 FRNRAP. The CDR3 covers 16 residues. This related bone marrow graft donor gave peripheral blood on the day of marrow donation. Sequencing was done on a sample of PBMCs. This sequence was found in a man in his forties or fifties in good health, CMV-negative, and a related stem cell transplant donor. The chain recombines TRBV12-5 with TRBJ1-1, with D tentatively TRBD1 (6 bases). The chain's CDR3 is CVSQGGHGSRNTEAFF. In nucleotides, the CDR3 is TGTGTCTCCCAAGGGGGACACGGATCAAGGAACACTGAAGCTTTCTTT.